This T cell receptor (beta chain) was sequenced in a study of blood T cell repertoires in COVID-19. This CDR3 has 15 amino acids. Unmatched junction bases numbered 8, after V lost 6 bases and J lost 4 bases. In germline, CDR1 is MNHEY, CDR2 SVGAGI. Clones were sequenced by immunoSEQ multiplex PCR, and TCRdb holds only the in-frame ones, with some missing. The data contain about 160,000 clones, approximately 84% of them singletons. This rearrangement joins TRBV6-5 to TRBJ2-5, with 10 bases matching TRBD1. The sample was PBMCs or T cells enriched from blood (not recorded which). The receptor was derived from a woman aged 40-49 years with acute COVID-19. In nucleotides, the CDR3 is TGTGCCAGCAGCGACGGACAGGGGGGCGGAGAGACCCAGTACTTC. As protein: CASSDGQGGGETQYF.